The 29 T cell receptor beta chains presented below share a single source sample, sequenced in a study of early T cells in non-severe SARS-CoV-2 infection. TCRdb called the 5' RACE reads again in MiXCR, with one record for every CDR3 protein. The sample shows about 71,000 distinct CDR3 sequences, roughly 12% of them seen only once. Sequenced material: whole blood, taken at baseline. The receptors here all came from an adult who was a healthcare worker with PCR-confirmed SARS-CoV-2 infection or an uninfected control (not recorded which).

The V and J genes are TRBV7-9 and TRBJ2-3; 9 bases fit TRBD2. CDR1 and CDR2 (germline): SEHNR, FQNEAQ (reference sequence). With V trimmed by 5 bases and J by 4 bases, 13 bases remained unmatched. The CDR3 covers 17 residues. CDR3 coding DNA: TGTGCCAGCAGCCCCACCCGTGGCGGGGGGGCCCCAGATACGCAGTATTTT. It is translated as CASSPTRGGGAPDTQYF.

A few counts support this clonotype. V gene TRBV18 combines with J gene TRBJ1-2, with no clear D. V dropped 3 bases and J dropped 2 bases, with 10 bases sitting between them. Germline CDR1 KGHSH, CDR2 LQKENI. The CDR3 runs to 14 residues. The CDR3 DNA follows: TGTGCCAGCTCACCGCGGGCGATGAACTATGGCTACACCTTC. It is translated as CASSPRAMNYGYTF. Variable domain in full (rest from reference TRBV18 and TRBJ1-2): NAGVMQNPRHLVRRRGQEARLRCSPMKGHSHVYWYRQLPEEGLKFMVYLQKENIIDESGMPKERFSAEFPKEGPSILRIQQVVRGDSAAYFCASSPRAMNYGYTFGSGTRLTVV.

This chain links TRBV7-2 with TRBJ2-3; 8 nucleotides align to TRBD2. The J segment lost 1 base and the V segment lost 3 bases, leaving 3 bases of the junction unmatched. The CDR3 has 15 amino acids. Germline CDR1 and CDR2: SGHTA and FQGNSA. CDR3 in DNA: TGTGCCAGCAGCTTCCGGCGGGGGGGCACAGATACGCAGTATTTT. It translates to CASSFRRGGTDTQYF.

This clonotype turned up a few times. The chain recombines TRBV11-1 with TRBJ2-4; D not resolved. This CDR3 has 18 residues. Germline values: CDR1 SGHAT, CDR2 FQDESV (reference sequence). V gave up 6 bases and J gave up 1 base, with 22 bases separating them. CDR3 loop: CASRNHLWTLGAKNIQYF. The CDR3 DNA reads TGTGCCAGCAGGAATCATCTGTGGACCCTTGGGGCCAAAAACATTCAGTACTTC.

V usage is TRBV7-8 and J usage is TRBJ1-4; D is unresolved. V lost 4 bases to trimming and J lost 8 bases, with 17 bases between them. The CDR3 extends over 15 amino acids. CDR1 is SGHVS and CDR2 is FQNEAQ in the germline V gene. This CDR3 reads CASSSAAPLREKLFF. In DNA, the CDR3 is TGTGCCAGCAGCTCAGCTGCCCCTTTGAGGGAAAAACTGTTTTTT.

The chain joins TRBV29-1 to TRBJ2-5; D not resolved. Trimming took 5 bases from V and 5 from J, leaving 15 bases between them. The germline V gene has CDR1 SQVTM and CDR2 ANQGSEA. CDR3 length: 13 residues. CDR3: CSVTRWLQETQYF. The CDR3 DNA follows: TGCAGCGTTACGCGCTGGCTGCAGGAGACCCAGTACTTC.

This clonotype has a handful of counts. The CDR3, as DNA: TGTGCCAGCAGTTCCCCGTCCGGCCCAGGATCATCTGGGGCCAACGTCCTGACTTTC. The encoded protein is CASSSPSGPGSSGANVLTF. This rearrangement joins TRBV28 to TRBJ2-6, with no clear D. This CDR3 region has 19 residues. V lost 4 bases and J 1 base, leaving 20 bases between the germline ends. The germline CDR1 and CDR2 sequences are MDHEN and SYDVKM.

This clonotype has more than one count but fewer than ten. The V gene is TRBV19, the J gene TRBJ1-1, with a possible D match to TRBD1 (5 bases). Deletions cut 7 bases from V and 0 bases from J, with 15 bases between. Germline loops: CDR1 LNHDA, CDR2 SQIVND (reference sequence). The CDR3 is 15 amino acids. In DNA form, the CDR3 reads TGTGCCAGTAACGATAGGGGCAAGGTGAACACTGAAGCTTTCTTT. Protein sequence: CASNDRGKVNTEAFF. Supplemented by reference TRBV19 and TRBJ1-1, the full variable domain reads DGGITQSPKYLFRKEGQNVTLSCEQNLNHDAMYWYRQDPGQGLRLIYYSQIVNDFQKGDIAEGYSVSREKKESFPLTVTSAQKNPTAFYLCASNDRGKVNTEAFFGQGTRLTVV.

This clonotype has a count of ten or more. The chain joins TRBV20-1 to TRBJ2-5; 9 positions match TRBD2. Trimming removed 4 bases from V and 2 bases from J; junction bases left unmatched: 2. Germline V gives CDR1 DFQATT, CDR2 SNEGSKA (reference sequence). The CDR3 sequence is 13 residues long. CDR3 sequence (DNA): TGCAGTGCTAATAGCGGGGGACAAGAGACCCAGTACTTC. Residues: CSANSGGQETQYF.

This clonotype was seen a handful of times. The chain combines TRBV6-2 or TRBV6-3 with TRBJ2-3, with a weak D call TRBD2 (5 bases). This CDR3 has 13 amino acids. Germline assignment: CDR1 MNHEY and CDR2 SVGEGT. Trimming pared 2 bases from V and 4 bases from J, leaving 7 bases between. The CDR3 nucleotides read TGTGCCAGCAGTTACGTCGGGGCAGATACGCAGTATTTT. This codes for CASSYVGADTQYF.

J is TRBJ1-1 and V is TRBV6-5; D gene uncertain. V lost 8 bases to trimming and J lost 3 bases, with 7 bases between them. Germline V lookup: CDR1 MNHEY, CDR2 SVGAGI. The CDR3 loop spans 11 amino acids. The CDR3 DNA is TGTGCCAGCGGAAGGGACACTGAAGCTTTCTTT. Amino acids: CASGRDTEAFF.

The table lists this clonotype with a few counts. This rearrangement joins TRBV27 to TRBJ1-5; 9 bases map to TRBD1. The CDR3 consists of 16 residues. Germline CDR1 reads MNHEY; CDR2 reads SMNVEV (reference sequence). Losses at the gene ends were 5 bases for V and 3 bases for J; bases not matched to a gene: 8. CDR3 protein: CASSQQGALPNQPQHF. CDR3 DNA: TGTGCCAGCAGTCAACAGGGGGCGCTTCCCAATCAGCCCCAGCATTTT.

The table lists this clonotype with a few counts. The chain combines TRBV5-1 with TRBJ2-3, with 7 bases aligning to TRBD1. Germline lookup yields CDR1 SGHRS and CDR2 YFSETQ. Losses at the gene ends were 2 bases for V and 0 bases for J; bases not matched to a gene: 3. This CDR3 has 15 residues. CDR3 in amino acids: CASSLQGLSTDTQYF. The CDR3 DNA reads as TGCGCCAGCAGCTTACAGGGGTTGAGCACAGATACGCAGTATTTT.

The chain links TRBV18 to TRBJ1-3; tentatively, D is TRBD1 (5 bases). CDR3 length: 15 residues. Germline-derived CDR1 and CDR2 are KGHSH and LQKENI. The V end was cut by 3 bases, the J end by 1 base, with 10 bases between. This chain's CDR3 is CASSPGTSSGNTIYF. The DNA for the CDR3 is TGTGCCAGCTCACCCGGGACTTCGTCTGGAAACACCATATATTTT.

This clonotype occurred a few times. The chain has TRBV12-3 or TRBV12-4 and TRBJ1-1; D is unresolved. Trimming took 6 bases from V and 0 from J, leaving 5 bases between them. The CDR3 totals 12 residues. Written as DNA, the CDR3 is TGTGCCAGCAGGGGTATGAACACTGAAGCTTTCTTT. This codes for CASRGMNTEAFF.

The V and J genes are TRBV20-1 and TRBJ2-1; 9 bases agree with TRBD2. Germline V gene sequence: CDR1 DFQATT, CDR2 SNEGSKA (reference sequence). This CDR3 has 15 amino acids. After removal of 1 base from V and 7 bases from J, the junction contained 8 bases not matched to a gene. The CDR3 protein is CSARGAGGPNNEQFF. The CDR3 DNA sequence: TGCAGTGCTAGAGGCGCGGGGGGGCCGAATAATGAGCAGTTCTTC.

This clonotype was seen only a few times. The chain has TRBV11-2 and TRBJ2-7; TRBD1 agrees at 7 bases. CDR1 SGHAT and CDR2 FQNNGV come from the germline V gene. CDR3 length: 18 residues. The junction had 20 bases not matched to a gene; V was cut back by 5 bases and J by 4 bases. CDR3 protein: CASSRRLISGTDPYEQYF. The CDR3 nucleotides are TGTGCCAGCAGCCGAAGATTGATCTCCGGGACAGACCCATACGAGCAGTACTTC.

This clonotype has just a few counts. The CDR3 DNA reads as TGTGCCAGCAGCTTAGGCCGGACTAGCGGGGGGGCAAAGACAGATACGCAGTATTTT. Translating gives CASSLGRTSGGAKTDTQYF. J is TRBJ2-3 and V is TRBV7-6, with 15 bases that match TRBD2. Losses at the gene ends were 1 base for V and 3 bases for J; bases not matched to a gene: 8. Per the germline V gene, CDR1 is SGHVS and CDR2 is FNYEAQ. This CDR3 comprises 19 residues.

J is TRBJ2-5 and V is TRBV28, with a weak D call TRBD1 (6 bases). V shed 5 bases and J shed 3 bases, with 19 bases lying between them. Per germline, CDR1 MDHEN and CDR2 SYDVKM. The CDR3 is 16 residues long. The CDR3 here is CASSPHPGAREETQYF. The CDR3 DNA reads TGTGCCAGCAGTCCCCACCCAGGGGCGAGAGAAGAGACCCAGTACTTC.

This chain joins TRBV11-2 and TRBJ2-2; D is unresolved. V was cut by 6 bases and J by 5 bases, with 10 bases left in between. Germline V gene sequence: CDR1 SGHAT, CDR2 FQNNGV. This CDR3 spans 13 amino acids. The chain's CDR3 is CASRSVGTGELFF. The CDR3 nucleotides read TGTGCCAGCAGATCGGTTGGAACCGGGGAGCTGTTTTTT.

V and J are TRBV28 and TRBJ2-3; tentatively, D is TRBD1 (6 bases). The germline V and J ends were trimmed by 5 bases and 8 bases, with 17 bases remaining between them. The length of the CDR3 is 14 residues. Germline V gene lookup returns CDR1 MDHEN and CDR2 SYDVKM. The CDR3 DNA follows: TGTGCCAGCAGTCGCGCCACAGGGACCCGTACGCAGTATTTT. This codes for CASSRATGTRTQYF.

V gene TRBV3-1 combines with J gene TRBJ2-2, with TRBD1 identical over 7 bases. Germline V gene lookup returns CDR1 LGHDT and CDR2 YNNKEL (reference sequence). V was pared by 3 bases and J by 4 bases, with 11 bases of the junction left unmatched. CDR3 length equals 17 residues. CDR3: CASSQPGGQLSTGELFF. In DNA, the CDR3 is TGTGCCAGCAGCCAGCCAGGGGGACAGCTTTCCACCGGGGAGCTGTTTTTT.

This chain uses TRBV3-1 with TRBJ2-1, with 7 bases lining up with TRBD1. The V segment lost 1 base and the J segment 3 bases; nucleotides outside the gene matches: 9. This CDR3 is built from 17 residues. Germline CDR1 and CDR2: LGHDT and YNNKEL (reference sequence). CDR3 sequence (DNA): TGTGCCAGCAGCCAAGGAACCGGGACAGTGGTCTACAATGAGCAGTTCTTC. Encoded protein: CASSQGTGTVVYNEQFF.

CDR3 DNA sequence: TGTGCCAGCAGGATTGGGACAGGGGGTCAGCCCCAGCATTTT. Translation: CASRIGTGGQPQHF. The gene calls are TRBV2 and TRBJ1-5; TRBD1 aligns across 11 bases. Per the germline V gene, CDR1 is SNHLY and CDR2 is FYNNEI. CDR3 length equals 14 residues. Trimming removed 6 bases from V and 6 bases from J; junction bases left unmatched: 4.

This clonotype was observed many times. The chain employs TRBV28 and TRBJ2-7, with D possibly being TRBD1 (6 bases). V lost 7 bases and J lost 4, with 8 bases in between. There are 11 residues in the CDR3. The germline V gene encodes CDR1 MDHEN and CDR2 SYDVKM. The CDR3 loop is CASTRGYEQYF. The CDR3 coding sequence is TGTGCCAGCACAAGGGGGTACGAGCAGTACTTC.

The rearrangement uses TRBV7-3 and TRBJ2-1; the D gene could be TRBD1 or TRBD2 (5 bases each). CDR1 and CDR2 from the germline V gene are SGHTA and FQGTGA. The CDR3 spans 18 residues. V lost 5 bases and J 8 bases, leaving 28 bases between the germline ends. CDR3 sequence reads: CASSPPGRAGAPSHEQFF. The CDR3 coding sequence is TGTGCCAGCAGCCCCCCGGGACGGGCCGGGGCCCCTTCCCATGAGCAGTTCTTC.

The genes are TRBV20-1 and TRBJ2-5, with 8 bases aligning to TRBD2. The CDR3 extends over 14 amino acids. The germline gives CDR1 DFQATT, CDR2 SNEGSKA (reference sequence). Germline trimming cut 5 bases from V and 6 bases from J; bases unmatched to any gene: 11. CDR3 coding DNA: TGCAGTGCTTTACGCAGCGGGAGCTCCCAGACCCAGTACTTC. Translated: CSALRSGSSQTQYF.

This clonotype was recorded many times. This chain links TRBV6-2 or TRBV6-3 with TRBJ2-1; 8 bases align to TRBD2. The trim removed 6 bases at V and 2 bases at J, leaving 6 bases unmatched. The CDR3 is 15 residues long. CDR1 and CDR2 from the germline V gene are MNHEY and SVGEGT. DNA of the CDR3: TGTGCCAGCAGCCAACTAGCGGCCACCTACAATGAGCAGTTCTTC. It encodes CASSQLAATYNEQFF.

This clonotype was counted only a few times. This may stem from a read error, because a much larger clone lies one nucleotide away. The chain carries TRBV4-2 and TRBJ1-1; a weak D match, TRBD1 (5 bases). CDR1 and CDR2 from the germline V gene are LGHNA and YNFKEQ. This CDR3 spans 14 amino acids. CDR3 sequence (DNA): TGTGCCAGCAGCCAAGATTTACGGGGGACTGATGCTTTCTTT. It is translated as CASSQDLRGTDAFF.